The present entry profiles one T cell receptor beta chain with its context. Its cognate antigen has yet to be identified. No base quality values were provided; no much bigger clone lies one nucleotide off. The germline V gene provides CDR1 SGHTA and CDR2 FQGNSA. The CDR3, cysteine through phenylalanine, is 14 amino acids long. Kept here is only the CDR3 DNA, which spans 42 bases and is read in frame from base 1. V loses 5 bases at its end and J loses 4 bases; junction bases beyond the gene matches: 2. Libraries were prepared through the immunoSEQ multiplex PCR assay. The clones in this table, taken by TCRdb from immuneACCESS, are in-frame only. Not every clone is retained; where verified, under half of the shortfall comes from an unresolved V gene, and the cause of the rest is unknown. The sample yields approximately 90,000 clones; 91% were counted once. The ten largest clonotypes hold 2.5% to 3% of the sample.

These data belong to a study of T cell changes during pregnancy in multiple sclerosis (dated by TCRdb to the late 2010s). Study-level background: The study looked at changes in the T cell repertoire across pregnancy in women with multiple sclerosis.

This TCR derives from a female donor with multiple sclerosis, enrolled in a pregnancy study. The chain couples TRBV7-2 to TRBJ1-5; 10 bases in the middle match TRBD1. Here the sequenced sample was peripheral blood, taken in the first trimester of pregnancy. For the CDR3, the sequence is CASSRGQGNQPQHF. The nucleotide sequence is TGTGCCAGCAGCCGGGGACAGGGGAATCAGCCCCAGCATTTT.